The 16 T cell receptor beta chains listed next were all sequenced from one sample in a study of blood T cell repertoires in COVID-19. TCRdb keeps only in-frame clones here, not all; method: immunoSEQ multiplex PCR. The table records some 170,000 clones, 84% of them present only once. Sequences were obtained from PBMCs or T cells enriched from blood (not recorded which). Receptor source: a man aged 50-60 years who had recovered from COVID-19.

The chain recombines TRBV9 with TRBJ2-1; 10 bases match TRBD2. The CDR3 runs to 17 residues. CDR1 and CDR2 from the germline V gene are SGDLS and YYNGEE. V dropped 0 bases and J dropped 6; count of bases not matched to a gene: 9. The CDR3 sequence: CASSVESSGGTFNEQFF. The CDR3 DNA reads as TGTGCCAGCAGCGTAGAATCTAGCGGGGGCACTTTCAATGAGCAGTTCTTC.

The rearrangement joins TRBV3-1 (or the pseudogene TRBV3-2) to TRBJ1-5, with D possibly being TRBD1 (5 bases). Germline V CDR1 and CDR2: LGHDT, YNNKEL (reference sequence). Trimming removed 2 bases from V and 4 bases from J, with 9 bases in between. This CDR3 comprises 14 residues. For the CDR3, the DNA is TGTGCCAGCAGCCAACAGTCAGGGAATCAGCCCCAGCATTTT. As protein: CASSQQSGNQPQHF.

Written as DNA, the CDR3 is TGCGCCAGCAGCTTGGAGGGGGCGAGCTCTGGAAACACCATATATTTT. This gives the protein CASSLEGASSGNTIYF. This chain joins TRBV5-1 and TRBJ1-3; TRBD1 matches 7 bases. This CDR3 contains 16 residues. Unmatched junction bases numbered 3, after V lost 0 bases and J lost 0 bases. Germline values: CDR1 SGHRS, CDR2 YFSETQ.

As DNA, the CDR3 is TGTGCCAGCAGCTTAGGTCAGGGGCAGGGTCAGCCCCAGCATTTT. Amino acid sequence: CASSLGQGQGQPQHF. The gene calls are TRBV7-2 and TRBJ1-5; D is possibly TRBD1 (6 bases). V dropped 1 base and J dropped 6 bases, with 13 bases sitting between them. Germline V gives CDR1 SGHTA, CDR2 FQGNSA. The CDR3 covers 15 residues.

This chain connects TRBV18 to TRBJ1-5; TRBD1 might be the D (6 bases). Trimming stripped 2 bases from V and 0 bases from J, with 20 bases between. CDR1 is KGHSH and CDR2 is LQKENI in the germline V gene. This CDR3 is built from 19 residues. The DNA for the CDR3 is TGTGCCAGCTCACCAGCGGGGGGCTCCAATATTGGTAGCAATCAGCCCCAGCATTTT. Translated: CASSPAGGSNIGSNQPQHF.

This chain uses TRBV5-6 with TRBJ2-6; D not resolved. This CDR3 spans 18 amino acids. V dropped 1 base and J dropped 0 bases, with 14 bases sitting between them. Germline V gene lookup returns CDR1 SGHDT and CDR2 YYEEEE. The CDR3 sequence is CASSLILQLSSGANVLTF. CDR3 sequence (DNA): TGTGCCAGCAGCTTGATCCTACAGTTGAGCTCTGGGGCCAACGTCCTGACTTTC.

This chain joins TRBV5-6 and TRBJ2-7; possibly TRBD1 for D (6 bases). V lost 1 base, J lost 2 bases, and 10 bases lay in between. In germline, CDR1 is SGHDT, CDR2 YYEEEE. This CDR3 region has 14 residues. The CDR3: CASSLLQGTYEQYF. DNA of the CDR3: TGTGCCAGCAGCTTGTTACAGGGAACCTACGAGCAGTACTTC.

This chain links TRBV27 with TRBJ2-3; 11 bases match TRBD2. CDR1 and CDR2 (germline): MNHEY, SMNVEV (reference sequence). J gave up 6 bases and V 5 bases, and 16 bases lay outside the gene matches. The CDR3 loop spans 18 amino acids. The DNA for the CDR3 is TGTGCCAGCAGTACCCGAGTTGATCTAGCGGGGGGAAGTGATACGCAGTATTTT. Translating gives CASSTRVDLAGGSDTQYF.

This sequence joins TRBV29-1 and TRBJ1-2; weak D call: TRBD1 (6 bases). Germline V lookup: CDR1 SQVTM, CDR2 ANQGSEA. This CDR3 comprises 13 residues. Trimming pared 5 bases from V and 10 bases from J, leaving 20 bases between. The CDR3 sequence: CSVNRDSDAVYTF. The CDR3 DNA is TGCAGCGTTAACAGGGATTCGGATGCGGTCTACACCTTC.

This CDR3 is CASSFSTGYEQYF. In nucleotides, the CDR3 is TGTGCCAGCAGTTTTTCCACCGGGTACGAGCAGTACTTC. The chain carries TRBV6-5 and TRBJ2-7; D remains unclear. CDR1 and CDR2 (germline): MNHEY, SVGAGI. The CDR3 contains 13 residues. Trimming cost V 4 bases and J 4 bases, with 11 bases left between them.

The chain links TRBV7-6 to TRBJ2-7, with D possibly matching TRBD1 (5 bases). CDR1 and CDR2 (germline): SGHVS, FNYEAQ. The V gene lost 1 base and the J gene lost 2 bases, with 9 bases spanning the gap. CDR3 length: 14 amino acids. The CDR3 region has the DNA TGTGCCAGCAGCTTAGAGACAGTTACCTACGAGCAGTACTTC. It codes for CASSLETVTYEQYF.

This rearrangement joins TRBV11-2 to TRBJ1-6; D is unclear. The V end was cut by 0 bases, the J end by 7 bases, with 10 bases between. The CDR3 spans 15 residues. Germline CDR1 is SGHAT and CDR2 is FQNNGV. This CDR3 is CASSLESQVNSPLHF. As DNA, the CDR3 is TGTGCCAGCAGCTTAGAGAGTCAGGTGAATTCACCCCTCCACTTT. The whole variable domain, filled in from reference TRBV11-2 and TRBJ1-6, reads EAGVAQSPRYKIIEKRQSVAFWCNPISGHATLYWYQQILGQGPKLLIQFQNNGVVDDSQLPKDRFSAERLKGVDSTLKIQPAKLEDSAVYLCASSLESQVNSPLHFGNGTRLTVT.

The chain uses TRBV6-5 and TRBJ1-1; 10 bases fit TRBD1. From germline, CDR1 is MNHEY and CDR2 SVGAGI. Losses at the gene ends were 6 bases for V and 9 bases for J; bases not matched to a gene: 13. The CDR3 runs 15 residues. The CDR3, as DNA: TGTGCCAGCAGCCGACCCCAGGGACAGGGGACGAAAGCTTTCTTT. It encodes CASSRPQGQGTKAFF.

This clone appeared once. This chain connects TRBV21-1 to TRBJ2-3; the D call of TRBD1 is as the table states it, not checked on the DNA. TRBV21-1 is a pseudogene locus. The CDR3 totals 20 residues. Written as DNA, the CDR3 is TGTGCCAGCAGCGGAGGGGGCAGGGACCAACCTCGGCACCCCACAGATACGCAGTATTTT. It codes for CASSGGGRDQPRHPTDTQYF.

The gene calls are TRBV3-1 (or the pseudogene TRBV3-2) and TRBJ2-5; D is ambiguous. Per germline, CDR1 LGHDT and CDR2 YNNKEL (reference sequence). This CDR3 spans 11 amino acids. V was trimmed by 5 bases and J by 4 bases, leaving 5 bases between them. CDR3 residues: CASSIRETQYF. The CDR3 DNA reads as TGTGCCAGCAGCATCCGAGAGACCCAGTACTTC.

Comment on this clone: The sample carries other DNA sequences with the same CDR3. V is TRBV7-9 and J is TRBJ2-7; possible D gene TRBD1, 6 bases. Between the trimmed V and J ends, which lost 4 bases and 3 bases, there was a span of 7 bases. The CDR3 runs 12 residues. Germline values: CDR1 SEHNR, CDR2 FQNEAQ (reference sequence). In DNA form, the CDR3 reads TGTGCCAGCAGCTCACAGGGCTACGAGCAGTACTTC. This encodes CASSSQGYEQYF. Using reference TRBV7-9 and TRBJ2-7 for the parts outside the CDR3, the full variable domain is DTGVSQNPRHKITKRGQNVTFRCDPISEHNRLYWYRQTLGQGPEFLTYFQNEAQLEKSRLLSDRFSAERPKGSFSTLEIQRTEQGDSAMYLCASSSQGYEQYFGPGTRLTVT.